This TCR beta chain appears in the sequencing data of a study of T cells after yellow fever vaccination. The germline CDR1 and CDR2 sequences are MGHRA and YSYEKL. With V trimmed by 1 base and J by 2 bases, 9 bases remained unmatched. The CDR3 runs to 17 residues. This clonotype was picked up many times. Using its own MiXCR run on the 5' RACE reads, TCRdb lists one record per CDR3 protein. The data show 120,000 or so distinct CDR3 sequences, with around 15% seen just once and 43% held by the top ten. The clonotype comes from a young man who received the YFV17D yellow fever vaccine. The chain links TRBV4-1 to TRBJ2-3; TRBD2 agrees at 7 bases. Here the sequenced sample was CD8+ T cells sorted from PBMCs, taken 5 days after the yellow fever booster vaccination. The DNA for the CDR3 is TGCGCCAGCAGCCAAGTCCTGGCAGGGAGGGACACAGATACGCAGTATTTT. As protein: CASSQVLAGRDTDTQYF.